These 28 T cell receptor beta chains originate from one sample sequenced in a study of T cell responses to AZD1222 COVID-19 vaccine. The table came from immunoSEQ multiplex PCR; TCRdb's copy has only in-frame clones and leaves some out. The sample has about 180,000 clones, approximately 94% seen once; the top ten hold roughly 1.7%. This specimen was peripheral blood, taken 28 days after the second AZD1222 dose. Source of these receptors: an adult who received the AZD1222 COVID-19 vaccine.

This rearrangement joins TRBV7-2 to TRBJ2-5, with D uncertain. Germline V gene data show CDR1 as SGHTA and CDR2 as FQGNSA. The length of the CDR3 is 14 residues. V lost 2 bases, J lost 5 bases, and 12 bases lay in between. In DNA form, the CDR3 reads TGTGCCAGCAGCTTAAATGTTGGACGGGAGACCCAGTACTTC. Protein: CASSLNVGRETQYF. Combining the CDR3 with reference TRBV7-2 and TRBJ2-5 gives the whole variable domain GAGVSQSPSNKVTEKGKDVELRCDPISGHTALYWYRQSLGQGLEFLIYFQGNSAPDKSGLPSDRFSAERTGGSVSTLTIQRTQQEDSAVYLCASSLNVGRETQYFGPGTRLLVL.

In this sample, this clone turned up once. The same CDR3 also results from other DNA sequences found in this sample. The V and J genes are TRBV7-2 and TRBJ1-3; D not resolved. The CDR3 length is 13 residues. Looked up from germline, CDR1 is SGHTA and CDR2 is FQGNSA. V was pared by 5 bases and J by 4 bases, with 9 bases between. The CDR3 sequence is CASSPTGGNTIYF. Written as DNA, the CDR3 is TGTGCCAGCAGCCCCACGGGGGGAAACACCATATATTTT.

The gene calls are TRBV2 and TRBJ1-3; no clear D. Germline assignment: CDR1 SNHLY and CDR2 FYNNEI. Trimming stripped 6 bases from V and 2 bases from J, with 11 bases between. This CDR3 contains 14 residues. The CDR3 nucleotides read TGTGCCAGCAGACCCCAATCGACTGGAAACACCATATATTTT. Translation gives CASRPQSTGNTIYF.

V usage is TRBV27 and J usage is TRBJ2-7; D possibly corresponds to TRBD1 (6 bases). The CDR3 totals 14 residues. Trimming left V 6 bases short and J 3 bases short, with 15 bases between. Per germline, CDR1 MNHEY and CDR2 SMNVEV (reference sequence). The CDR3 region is CASSHKGQLYEQYF. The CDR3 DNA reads TGTGCCAGCAGCCACAAAGGACAGCTCTACGAGCAGTACTTC.

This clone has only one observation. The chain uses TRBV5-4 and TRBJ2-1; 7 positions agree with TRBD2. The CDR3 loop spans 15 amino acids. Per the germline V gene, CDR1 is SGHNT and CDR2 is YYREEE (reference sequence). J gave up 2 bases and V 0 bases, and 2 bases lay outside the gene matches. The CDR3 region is CASSLDSGTYNEQFF. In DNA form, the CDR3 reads TGTGCCAGCAGCTTGGACAGCGGGACCTACAATGAGCAGTTCTTC. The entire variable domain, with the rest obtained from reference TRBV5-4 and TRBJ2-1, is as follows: ETGVTQSPTHLIKTRGQQVTLRCSSQSGHNTVSWYQQALGQGPQFIFQYYREEENGRGNFPPRFSGLQFPNYSSELNVNALELDDSALYLCASSLDSGTYNEQFFGPGTRLTVL.

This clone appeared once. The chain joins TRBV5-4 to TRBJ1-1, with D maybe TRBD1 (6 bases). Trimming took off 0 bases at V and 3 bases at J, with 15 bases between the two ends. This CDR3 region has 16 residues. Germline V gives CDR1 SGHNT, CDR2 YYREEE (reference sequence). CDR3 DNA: TGTGCCAGCAGCTTGGGCAGGGGCGTTTGGGACACTGAAGCTTTCTTT. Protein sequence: CASSLGRGVWDTEAFF.

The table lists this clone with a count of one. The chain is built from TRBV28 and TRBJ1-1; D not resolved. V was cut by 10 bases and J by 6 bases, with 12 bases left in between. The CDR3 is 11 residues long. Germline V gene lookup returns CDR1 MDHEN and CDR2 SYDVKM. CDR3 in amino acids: CAISHSSEAFF. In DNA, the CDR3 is TGTGCCATTAGCCATAGTTCTGAAGCTTTCTTT.

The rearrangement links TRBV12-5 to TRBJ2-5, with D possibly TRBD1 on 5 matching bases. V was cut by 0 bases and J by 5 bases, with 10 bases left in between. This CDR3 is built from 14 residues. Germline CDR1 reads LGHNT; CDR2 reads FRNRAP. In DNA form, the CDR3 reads TGTGCTAGTGGTTTGGTAAACAACAGGGAGACCCAGTACTTC. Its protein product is CASGLVNNRETQYF.

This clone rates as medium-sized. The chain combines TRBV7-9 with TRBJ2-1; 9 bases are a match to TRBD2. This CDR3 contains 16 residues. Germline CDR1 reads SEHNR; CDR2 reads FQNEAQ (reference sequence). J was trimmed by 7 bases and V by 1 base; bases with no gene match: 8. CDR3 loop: CASSLGAAGGRNEQFF. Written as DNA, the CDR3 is TGTGCCAGCAGCTTAGGGGCAGCGGGGGGTCGGAATGAGCAGTTCTTC. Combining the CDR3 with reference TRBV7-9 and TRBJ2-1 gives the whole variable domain DTGVSQNPRHKITKRGQNVTFRCDPISEHNRLYWYRQTLGQGPEFLTYFQNEAQLEKSRLLSDRFSAERPKGSFSTLEIQRTEQGDSAMYLCASSLGAAGGRNEQFFGPGTRLTVL.

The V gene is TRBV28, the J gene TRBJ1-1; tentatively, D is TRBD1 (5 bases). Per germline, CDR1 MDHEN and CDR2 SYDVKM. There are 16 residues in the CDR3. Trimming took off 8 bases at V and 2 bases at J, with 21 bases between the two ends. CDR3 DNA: TGTGCCAGCTGCCGCGACCAGGGAGCGGGTAACACTGAAGCTTTCTTT. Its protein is CASCRDQGAGNTEAFF.

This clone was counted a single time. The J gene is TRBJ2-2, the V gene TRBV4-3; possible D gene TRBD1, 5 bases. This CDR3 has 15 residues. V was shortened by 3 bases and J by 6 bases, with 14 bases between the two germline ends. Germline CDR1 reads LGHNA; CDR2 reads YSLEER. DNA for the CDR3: TGCGCCAGCAGCCAGGAGAGACAGACCCCCGGGGAGCTGTTTTTT. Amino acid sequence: CASSQERQTPGELFF.

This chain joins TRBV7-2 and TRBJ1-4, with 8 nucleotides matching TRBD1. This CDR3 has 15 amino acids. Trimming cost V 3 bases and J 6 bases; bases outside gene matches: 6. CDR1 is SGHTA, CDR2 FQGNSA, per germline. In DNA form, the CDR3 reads TGTGCCAGCAGCTTGCCCCCGGGACAGGATGAAAAACTGTTTTTT. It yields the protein CASSLPPGQDEKLFF.

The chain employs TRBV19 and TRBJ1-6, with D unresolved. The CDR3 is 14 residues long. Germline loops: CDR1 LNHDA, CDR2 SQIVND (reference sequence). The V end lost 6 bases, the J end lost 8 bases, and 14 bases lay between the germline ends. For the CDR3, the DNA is TGTGCCAGTAGCCCGACCGCTAGTGATTCACCCCTCCACTTT. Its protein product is CASSPTASDSPLHF.

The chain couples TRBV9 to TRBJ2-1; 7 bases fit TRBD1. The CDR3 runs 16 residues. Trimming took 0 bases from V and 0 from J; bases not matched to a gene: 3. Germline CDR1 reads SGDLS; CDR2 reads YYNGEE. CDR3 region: CASSVGRTGSYNEQFF. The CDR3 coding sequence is TGTGCCAGCAGCGTAGGGCGGACAGGCTCCTACAATGAGCAGTTCTTC. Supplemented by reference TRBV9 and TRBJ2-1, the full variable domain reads DSGVTQTPKHLITATGQRVTLRCSPRSGDLSVYWYQQSLDQGLQFLIQYYNGEERAKGNILERFSAQQFPDLHSELNLSSLELGDSALYFCASSVGRTGSYNEQFFGPGTRLTVL.

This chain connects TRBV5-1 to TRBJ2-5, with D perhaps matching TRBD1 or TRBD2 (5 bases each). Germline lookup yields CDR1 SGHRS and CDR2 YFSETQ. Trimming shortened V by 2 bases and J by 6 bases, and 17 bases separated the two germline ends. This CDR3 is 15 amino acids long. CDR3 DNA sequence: TGCGCCAGCAGCTTACCATCCGGGACGCCCCAGACCCAGTACTTC. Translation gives CASSLPSGTPQTQYF.

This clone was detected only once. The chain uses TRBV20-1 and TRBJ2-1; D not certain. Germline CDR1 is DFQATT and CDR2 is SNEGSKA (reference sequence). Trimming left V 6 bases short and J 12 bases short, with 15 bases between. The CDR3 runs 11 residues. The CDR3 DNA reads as TGCAGTGCCGACGACCGTACCAGGCAGTTCTTC. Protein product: CSADDRTRQFF.

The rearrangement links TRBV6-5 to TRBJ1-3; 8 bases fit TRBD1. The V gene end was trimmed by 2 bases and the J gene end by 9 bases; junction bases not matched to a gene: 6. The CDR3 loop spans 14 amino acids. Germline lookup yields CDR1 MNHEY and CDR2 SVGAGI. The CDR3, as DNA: TGTGCCAGCAGTTACCCCGGACAGGGAGGCACCATATATTTT. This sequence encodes CASSYPGQGGTIYF.

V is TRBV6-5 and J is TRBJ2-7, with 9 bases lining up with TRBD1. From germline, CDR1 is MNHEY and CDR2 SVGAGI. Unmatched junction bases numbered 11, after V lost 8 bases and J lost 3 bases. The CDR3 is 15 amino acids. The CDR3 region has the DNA TGTGCCAGCGGGGAGTTTGGGACAGGGCACTACGAGCAGTACTTC. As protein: CASGEFGTGHYEQYF.

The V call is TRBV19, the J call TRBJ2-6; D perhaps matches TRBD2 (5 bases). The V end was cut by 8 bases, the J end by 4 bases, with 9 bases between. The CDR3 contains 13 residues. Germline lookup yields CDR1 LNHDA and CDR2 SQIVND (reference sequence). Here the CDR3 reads CASAPGGANVLTF. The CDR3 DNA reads TGTGCCAGTGCCCCGGGAGGGGCCAACGTCCTGACTTTC.

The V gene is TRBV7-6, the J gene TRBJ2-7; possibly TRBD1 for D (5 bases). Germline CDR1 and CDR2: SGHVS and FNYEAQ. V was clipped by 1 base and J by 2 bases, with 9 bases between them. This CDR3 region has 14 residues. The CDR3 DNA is TGTGCCAGCAGCTTAGAGCAGGGCCCCTACGAGCAGTACTTC. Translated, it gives CASSLEQGPYEQYF.

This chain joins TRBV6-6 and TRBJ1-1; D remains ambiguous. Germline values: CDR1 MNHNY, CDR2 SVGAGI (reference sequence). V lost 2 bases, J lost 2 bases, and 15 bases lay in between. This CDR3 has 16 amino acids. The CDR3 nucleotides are TGTGCCAGCAGTTACCCTATACAAGGACTCAACACTGAAGCTTTCTTT. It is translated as CASSYPIQGLNTEAFF.

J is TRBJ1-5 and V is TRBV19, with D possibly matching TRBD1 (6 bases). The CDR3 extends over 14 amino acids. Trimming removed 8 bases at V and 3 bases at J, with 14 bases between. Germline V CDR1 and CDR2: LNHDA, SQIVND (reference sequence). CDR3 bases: TGTGCCAGTGAAAATGGACAGCTCAATCAGCCCCAGCATTTT. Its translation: CASENGQLNQPQHF.

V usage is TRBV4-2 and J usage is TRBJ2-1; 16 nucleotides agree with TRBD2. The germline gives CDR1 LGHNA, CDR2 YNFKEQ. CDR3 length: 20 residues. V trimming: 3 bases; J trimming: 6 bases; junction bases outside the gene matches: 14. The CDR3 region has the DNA TGTGCCAGCAGCCATGAATACGGGACTAGCGGGGGGGCAAGGCTCAATGAGCAGTTCTTC. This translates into CASSHEYGTSGGARLNEQFF.

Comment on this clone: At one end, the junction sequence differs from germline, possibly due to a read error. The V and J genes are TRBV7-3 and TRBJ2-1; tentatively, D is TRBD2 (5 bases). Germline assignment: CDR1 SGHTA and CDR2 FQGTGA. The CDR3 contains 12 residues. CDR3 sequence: CASSLTGNEQFF. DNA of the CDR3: TGTGCCAGCAGCCTAACGGGGAATGAGCAGTTCTTC.

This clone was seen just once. Here the CDR3 DNA reads TGCGCCAGCAGCCTGGGACAGGATTTTTATGGCTACACCTTC. Protein: CASSLGQDFYGYTF. The chain uses TRBV4-1 and TRBJ1-2; 8 bases fit TRBD1. There are 14 residues in the CDR3. Germline values: CDR1 MGHRA, CDR2 YSYEKL. Trimming cost V 4 bases and J 5 bases; bases outside gene matches: 6.

The CDR3 loop reads CASSLLGQGVTEAFF. CDR3 bases: TGTGCCAGCAGTTTATTGGGACAGGGGGTTACTGAAGCTTTCTTT. V usage is TRBV28 and J usage is TRBJ1-1; TRBD1 matches 11 bases. Germline assignment: CDR1 MDHEN and CDR2 SYDVKM. The CDR3 covers 15 residues. The V gene end was trimmed by 1 base and the J gene end by 5 bases; junction bases not matched to a gene: 3.

CDR3 DNA: TGTGCCAGCAGTTCCCGGCTGGCTAATGAAAAACTGTTTTTT. Encoded protein: CASSSRLANEKLFF. The V call is TRBV6-2 or TRBV6-3, the J call TRBJ1-4; no clear D gene. This CDR3 has 14 residues. V lost 4 bases and J 3 bases, leaving 9 bases between the germline ends. The V gene's germline CDR1 is MNHEY and CDR2 SVGEGT.

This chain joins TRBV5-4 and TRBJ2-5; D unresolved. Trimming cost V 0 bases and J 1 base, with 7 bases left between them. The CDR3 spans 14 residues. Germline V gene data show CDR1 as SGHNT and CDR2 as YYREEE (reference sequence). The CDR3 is CASSLVEVQETQYF. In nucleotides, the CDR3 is TGTGCCAGCAGCTTGGTTGAGGTCCAAGAGACCCAGTACTTC.